This T cell receptor (beta chain) appears in the sequencing data of a study of control samples from healthy donors and cancer patients. Germline CDR1 and CDR2: MNHEY and SVGAGI. With 5 bases removed from V and 4 bases from J, the gap between germline ends came to 6 bases. The CDR3 loop spans 12 amino acids. Profiling relied on immunoSEQ multiplex PCR, and the TCRdb table lists in-frame clones only, not all of them. Among more than 85,000 clones listed, around four fifths were seen once. The receptor was isolated from a woman aged 45-65 years in good health. V is TRBV6-5 and J is TRBJ1-5; D is unclear. The sequenced sample consisted of blood. CDR3 region: CASSLSNQPQHF. Here the CDR3 DNA reads TGTGCCAGCAGTCTCAGTAATCAGCCCCAGCATTTT.